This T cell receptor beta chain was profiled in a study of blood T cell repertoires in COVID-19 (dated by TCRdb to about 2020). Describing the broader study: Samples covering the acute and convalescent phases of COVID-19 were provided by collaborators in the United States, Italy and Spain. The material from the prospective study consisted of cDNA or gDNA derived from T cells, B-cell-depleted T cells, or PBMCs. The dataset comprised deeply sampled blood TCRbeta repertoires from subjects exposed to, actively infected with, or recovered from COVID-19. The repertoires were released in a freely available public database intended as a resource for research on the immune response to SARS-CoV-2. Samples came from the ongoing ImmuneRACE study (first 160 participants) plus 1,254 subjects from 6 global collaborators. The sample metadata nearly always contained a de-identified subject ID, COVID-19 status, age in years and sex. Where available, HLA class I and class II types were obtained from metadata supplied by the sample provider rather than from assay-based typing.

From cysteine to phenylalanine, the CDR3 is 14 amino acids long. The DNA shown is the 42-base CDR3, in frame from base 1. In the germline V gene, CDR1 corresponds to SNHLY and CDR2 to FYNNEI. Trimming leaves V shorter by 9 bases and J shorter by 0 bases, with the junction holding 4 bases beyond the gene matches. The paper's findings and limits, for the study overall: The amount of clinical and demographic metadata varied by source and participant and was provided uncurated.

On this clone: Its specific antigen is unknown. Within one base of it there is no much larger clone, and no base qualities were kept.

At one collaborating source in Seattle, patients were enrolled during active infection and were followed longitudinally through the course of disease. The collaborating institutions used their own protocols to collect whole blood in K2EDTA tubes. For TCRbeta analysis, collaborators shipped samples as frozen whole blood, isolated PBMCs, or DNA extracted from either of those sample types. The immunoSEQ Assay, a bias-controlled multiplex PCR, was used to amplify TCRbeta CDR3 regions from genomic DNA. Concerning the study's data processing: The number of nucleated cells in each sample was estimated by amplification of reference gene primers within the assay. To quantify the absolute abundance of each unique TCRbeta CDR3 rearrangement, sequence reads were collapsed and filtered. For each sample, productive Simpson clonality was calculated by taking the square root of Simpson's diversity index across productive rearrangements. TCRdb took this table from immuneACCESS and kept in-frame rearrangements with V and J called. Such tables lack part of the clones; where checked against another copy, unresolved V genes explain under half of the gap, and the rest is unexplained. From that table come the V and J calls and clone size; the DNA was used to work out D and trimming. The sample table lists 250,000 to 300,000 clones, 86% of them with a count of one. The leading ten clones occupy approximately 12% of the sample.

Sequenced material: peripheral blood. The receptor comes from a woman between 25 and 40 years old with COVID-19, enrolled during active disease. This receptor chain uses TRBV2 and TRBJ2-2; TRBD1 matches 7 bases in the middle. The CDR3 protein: CARRGPPNTGELFF. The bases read TGTGCCAGGAGGGGGCCCCCGAACACCGGGGAGCTGTTTTTT. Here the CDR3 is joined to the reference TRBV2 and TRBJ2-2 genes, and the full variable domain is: EPEVTQTPSHQVTQMGQEVILRCVPISNHLYFYWYRQILGQKVEFLVSFYNNEISEKSEIFDDQFSVERPDGSNFTLKIRSTKLEDSAMYFCARRGPPNTGELFFGEGSRLTVL.